One sample yielded the 18 T cell receptor beta chains listed below, sequenced in a study of blood T cell repertoires in COVID-19. The repertoire was sequenced with immunoSEQ multiplex PCR; TCRdb's copy has only in-frame clones and lacks some. The sample lists 200,000 to 300,000 clones, just under 85% seen once, with 5% to 8% in the top ten. Source material: peripheral blood. The receptors come from a woman aged 55-70 years with active or convalescent COVID-19.

The chain uses TRBV7-6 and TRBJ1-4, with D unclear. This CDR3 has 15 residues. V lost 1 base to trimming and J lost 0 bases, with 6 bases between them. Germline CDR1 reads SGHVS; CDR2 reads FNYEAQ. The DNA for the CDR3 is TGTGCCAGCAGCTTAGGAACGGCAACTAATGAAAAACTGTTTTTT. It is translated as CASSLGTATNEKLFF.

The chain carries TRBV6-1 and TRBJ1-2; maybe TRBD1 (6 bases). The CDR3 length is 15 residues. V was trimmed by 1 base and J by 4 bases, leaving 13 bases between them. Germline loops: CDR1 MNHNS, CDR2 SASEGT. The CDR3 region has the DNA TGTGCCAGCAGTGAAGGACGGACAGCAACCTATGGCTACACCTTC. Translation: CASSEGRTATYGYTF.

In DNA, the CDR3 is TGTGCCAGCAGCCCGGCCTGGGCGACAGTTGATGGCTACACCTTC. Its protein product is CASSPAWATVDGYTF. The chain uses TRBV7-2 and TRBJ1-2, with D tentatively TRBD1 (5 bases). This CDR3 comprises 15 residues. Germline assignment: CDR1 SGHTA and CDR2 FQGNSA. V lost 5 bases, J lost 6 bases, and 19 bases lay in between. Complete variable domain (other parts from reference TRBV7-2 and TRBJ1-2): GAGVSQSPSNKVTEKGKDVELRCDPISGHTALYWYRQSLGQGLEFLIYFQGNSAPDKSGLPSDRFSAERTGGSVSTLTIQRTQQEDSAVYLCASSPAWATVDGYTFGSGTRLTVV.

The chain recombines TRBV25-1 with TRBJ2-1; 7 positions agree with TRBD1. The CDR3 is 16 residues long. Germline V gives CDR1 MGHDK, CDR2 SYGVNS. Trimming at V came to 3 bases and at J to 0 bases, leaving 5 bases not matched to a gene. The CDR3 region is CASSDPGQRSYNEQFF. The DNA for the CDR3 is TGTGCCAGCAGTGACCCGGGACAGCGCTCCTACAATGAGCAGTTCTTC.

The V gene is TRBV3-1 (or the pseudogene TRBV3-2), the J gene TRBJ1-2; D gene uncertain. Germline CDR1 and CDR2: LGHDT and YNNKEL (reference sequence). V lost 4 bases, J lost 9 bases, and 15 bases lay in between. The CDR3 runs to 13 residues. DNA of the CDR3: TGTGCCAGCAGCCCTCTTCTCACCGGTAGCTACACCTTC. Its translation is CASSPLLTGSYTF.

J is TRBJ2-7 and V is TRBV11-2; D is unclear. CDR1 is SGHAT, CDR2 FQNNGV, per germline. Trimming removed 1 base from V and 6 bases from J, with 7 bases in between. The CDR3 runs 12 residues. CDR3 DNA: TGTGCCAGCAGCTTAGTTGGCTCCGAGCAGTACTTC. It translates to CASSLVGSEQYF.

J is TRBJ2-1 and V is TRBV29-1; 9 positions match TRBD2. V lost 4 bases and J lost 0; bases outside the gene matches: 7. Germline loops: CDR1 SQVTM, CDR2 ANQGSEA. The CDR3 consists of 16 residues. The CDR3 DNA follows: TGCAGCGTTGTAGCGGGAGAGGGACGCTCCTACAATGAGCAGTTCTTC. Its protein is CSVVAGEGRSYNEQFF.

The genes are TRBV28 and TRBJ1-5; D is undetermined. The CDR3 consists of 12 residues. V was trimmed by 6 bases and J by 3 bases, leaving 6 bases between them. Germline V CDR1 and CDR2: MDHEN, SYDVKM. The CDR3 region is CASRVHNQPQHF. The DNA for the CDR3 is TGTGCCAGCAGGGTACACAATCAGCCCCAGCATTTT.

This chain uses TRBV29-1 with TRBJ1-3; D unclear. CDR3 length: 11 residues. Germline V gives CDR1 SQVTM, CDR2 ANQGSEA. The V and J ends lost 7 bases and 4 bases respectively, with 8 bases between them. CDR3 in DNA: TGCAGCGGGGAGGCCGGAAACACCATATATTTT. Protein: CSGEAGNTIYF.

V usage is TRBV7-8 and J usage is TRBJ1-4; D is possibly TRBD1 (5 bases). The CDR3 is 15 amino acids. Germline V gives CDR1 SGHVS, CDR2 FQNEAQ. Trimming cost V 1 base and J 2 bases, with 8 bases left between them. The CDR3 is CASSLVGVTNEKLFF. CDR3 DNA: TGTGCCAGCAGCTTAGTAGGGGTGACTAATGAAAAACTGTTTTTT.

The chain links TRBV6-5 to TRBJ1-4; 7 bases are a match to TRBD1. V lost 6 bases and J lost 8; bases outside the gene matches: 12. The CDR3 runs to 15 residues. Per germline, CDR1 MNHEY and CDR2 SVGAGI. The CDR3 nucleotides read TGTGCCAGCAGGCTCCGCGGGAGGGGGCCCGAAAAACTGTTTTTT. As protein: CASRLRGRGPEKLFF.

This clone turned up a few times. V gene TRBV6-6 combines with J gene TRBJ2-1, with 11 bases aligning to TRBD2. In germline, CDR1 is MNHNY, CDR2 SVGAGI (reference sequence). V was clipped by 4 bases and J by 7 bases; unmatched bases: 6. The CDR3 consists of 15 residues. CDR3 in amino acids: CASSFSGGAGNEQFF. In DNA, the CDR3 is TGTGCCAGCAGTTTTAGCGGGGGGGCCGGTAATGAGCAGTTCTTC.

In the case of this clone: Other DNA sequences of this sample code for an identical CDR3. The chain couples TRBV5-4 to TRBJ2-5, with TRBD2 as a possible D gene (6 bases). V lost 0 bases and J 2 bases, leaving 8 bases between the germline ends. The CDR3 has 14 amino acids. From germline, CDR1 is SGHNT and CDR2 YYREEE (reference sequence). The CDR3: CASSLAGVQETQYF. CDR3 nucleotide sequence: TGTGCCAGCAGCTTGGCGGGGGTTCAAGAGACCCAGTACTTC.

This chain uses TRBV10-1 with TRBJ2-1, with a tentative D call TRBD2 (6 bases). CDR3 length equals 14 residues. V dropped 7 bases and J dropped 7 bases, with 17 bases sitting between them. CDR1 is WNHNN, CDR2 SYGVQD, per germline (reference sequence). In nucleotides, the CDR3 is TGCGCCAGCACCGGAGGGGCAGTGAGTAATGAGCAGTTCTTC. It encodes CASTGGAVSNEQFF.

This clone was observed once. The V call is TRBV7-2, the J call TRBJ1-2; D call uncertain. Germline CDR1 SGHTA, CDR2 FQGNSA. V lost 1 base and J lost 2, with 5 bases in between. The CDR3 runs to 13 residues. The CDR3 region has the DNA TGTGCCAGCAGCTTAGAGAGGAACTATGGCTACACCTTC. It yields the protein CASSLERNYGYTF.

This sequence joins TRBV3-1 (or the pseudogene TRBV3-2) and TRBJ2-7, with 7 nucleotides matching TRBD2. The CDR3 covers 14 residues. After removal of 0 bases from V and 9 bases from J, the junction contained 8 bases not matched to a gene. The germline V gene encodes CDR1 LGHDT and CDR2 YNNKEL (reference sequence). CDR3 sequence (DNA): TGTGCCAGCAGCCAAGAGGGAGGGCAAAGTGGGCAGTACTTC. This gives the protein CASSQEGGQSGQYF.

The chain carries TRBV28 and TRBJ1-3, with unresolved D. Germline loops: CDR1 MDHEN, CDR2 SYDVKM. The CDR3 length is 14 residues. The V gene lost 3 bases and the J gene lost 2 bases, with 8 bases spanning the gap. In DNA, the CDR3 is TGTGCCAGCAGTTTTTGGGAGACTGGAAACACCATATATTTT. It encodes CASSFWETGNTIYF.

This chain uses TRBV28 with TRBJ2-2; possible D gene TRBD1, 6 bases. The germline gives CDR1 MDHEN, CDR2 SYDVKM. This CDR3 region has 13 residues. V gave up 5 bases and J gave up 5 bases, with 9 bases separating them. The CDR3 loop reads CASSPGTTGELFF. Here the CDR3 DNA reads TGTGCCAGCAGTCCCGGGACAACCGGGGAGCTGTTTTTT.